This TCR beta chain was captured in a study of cytomegalovirus exposure and HLA in healthy donors. Study outcomes and limitations: After further analysis at a later stage, 15,000 to 20,000 TCR beta sequences were associated with HLA alleles at 0.05 false discovery rate. What a later analysis showed was that several of the most significant clusters appeared linked to common viral pathogens. The authors later found most CMV-associated TCR beta chains appeared HLA-restricted.

Germline V gene lookup returns CDR1 SGHNT and CDR2 YENEEA. The length of the CDR3 is 14 residues. Germline trimming cut 5 bases from V and 4 bases from J; bases unmatched to any gene: 4. Turning to this clone: Its target is not known.

PCR was performed using 60 Vbeta and 13 Jbeta primers. Assay: immunoSEQ multiplex PCR; the TCRdb copy retains only in-frame clones and omits some. The repertoire holds about 120,000 clones, with over 60% as singletons. The rearrangement uses TRBV11-3 and TRBJ2-1; 8 positions agree with TRBD1. Sample: PBMCs. This clonotype originated in a man aged 18 to 30 in good health and CMV-seropositive. The CDR3 loop reads CASSRDRPYNEQFF. CDR3 nucleotides: TGTGCCAGCAGCCGGGACAGGCCATACAATGAGCAGTTCTTC.